These 20 T cell receptor beta chains originate from one sample sequenced in a study of cytomegalovirus exposure and HLA in healthy donors. Researchers ran the PCR with 60 Vbeta and 13 Jbeta primers. Measured with immunoSEQ multiplex PCR; TCRdb has only the in-frame clones, and not every one. Of tens of thousands of clones listed, approximately 80% are singletons. The sequenced material came from PBMCs. These receptors were obtained from a man aged 50-59 years in good health and CMV-seronegative.

This clone was detected a few times. V gene TRBV27 combines with J gene TRBJ2-7; tentative D call: TRBD1 (5 bases). Germline V gene lookup returns CDR1 MNHEY and CDR2 SMNVEV (reference sequence). V was cut by 4 bases and J by 6 bases, with 28 bases left in between. The CDR3 loop spans 18 amino acids. Written as DNA, the CDR3 is TGTGCCAGCAGTTCCCCCGCCCCCTCGGGCCCTAGGGGCCCCGAGCAGTACTTC. It codes for CASSSPAPSGPRGPEQYF.

This clone was picked up a small number of times. This chain joins TRBV6-5 and TRBJ2-5; 9 nucleotides line up with TRBD1. The ends lost 5 bases at V and 2 bases at J; junction bases unmatched: 6. The CDR3 has 15 amino acids. Germline CDR1 is MNHEY and CDR2 is SVGAGI. The CDR3 region has the DNA TGTGCCAGCAGTCCAGGGACAGGGCTTCAAGAGACCCAGTACTTC. It codes for CASSPGTGLQETQYF.

The J gene is TRBJ2-7, the V gene TRBV11-2, with 11 nucleotides matching TRBD1. Germline-derived CDR1 and CDR2 are SGHAT and FQNNGV. J was trimmed by 1 base and V by 3 bases; bases with no gene match: 2. The CDR3 totals 15 residues. The CDR3 region is CASSLGTGGSYEQYF. The CDR3, as DNA: TGTGCCAGCAGCTTGGGGACAGGGGGGTCCTACGAGCAGTACTTC.

This clone appeared once. The chain has TRBV7-2 and TRBJ2-3; possibly TRBD1 for D (6 bases). V dropped 2 bases and J dropped 0 bases, with 9 bases sitting between them. The CDR3 extends over 15 amino acids. The germline gives CDR1 SGHTA, CDR2 FQGNSA. The CDR3 loop is CASSLTGSSTDTQYF. The DNA of the CDR3 is TGTGCCAGCAGCTTAACAGGGTCGAGCACAGATACGCAGTATTTT.

The rearrangement links TRBV5-1 to TRBJ2-5; 10 positions agree with TRBD1. The trim removed 4 bases at V and 5 bases at J, leaving 17 bases unmatched. This CDR3 has 18 residues. Germline V lookup: CDR1 SGHRS, CDR2 YFSETQ. The CDR3 DNA is TGCGCCAGCAGCCCCGGGGGGTCCGGGACAGGGGTTGAGGAGACCCAGTACTTC. Residues: CASSPGGSGTGVEETQYF.

The chain combines TRBV6-4 with TRBJ1-5; D not certain. The CDR3 has 17 residues. V was cut by 0 bases and J by 5 bases, with 17 bases left in between. In germline, CDR1 is MRHNA, CDR2 SNTAGT. The CDR3 bases are TGTGCCAGCAGTGACTCGATTACGGGTGAGGAATATCAGCCCCAGCATTTT. Its translation is CASSDSITGEEYQPQHF.

The rearrangement joins TRBV27 to TRBJ1-5, with D tentatively TRBD1 (5 bases). The CDR3 loop spans 15 amino acids. The germline V gene has CDR1 MNHEY and CDR2 SMNVEV (reference sequence). V gave up 8 bases and J gave up 4 bases, with 18 bases separating them. Here the CDR3 DNA reads TGTGCCAGCTGTGTCCGCGGGGGAGGAAATCAGCCCCAGCATTTT. Protein: CASCVRGGGNQPQHF.

The chain is built from TRBV6-5 and TRBJ2-7; D is unresolved. The germline gives CDR1 MNHEY, CDR2 SVGAGI. The CDR3 covers 13 residues. V lost 0 bases and J lost 4, with 7 bases in between. In DNA form, the CDR3 reads TGTGCCAGCAGTTACTCTCCCAGTTACGAGCAGTACTTC. This gives the protein CASSYSPSYEQYF.

This chain joins TRBV28 and TRBJ2-7, with D perhaps TRBD2 (6 bases). V shed 7 bases and J shed 4 bases, with 23 bases lying between them. CDR1 is MDHEN, CDR2 SYDVKM, per germline. There are 16 residues in the CDR3. The CDR3 sequence: CASIGGGSLRAYEQYF. For the CDR3, the DNA is TGTGCCAGCATTGGGGGAGGTTCACTCAGGGCTTACGAGCAGTACTTC.

The genes are TRBV7-2 and TRBJ2-6; 8 bases are a match to TRBD1. This CDR3 region has 17 residues. Germline values: CDR1 SGHTA, CDR2 FQGNSA. Germline trimming cut 5 bases from V and 1 base from J; bases unmatched to any gene: 7. The DNA for the CDR3 is TGTGCCAGCAGCCGACAGGGGCGGGTGTCTGGGGCCAACGTCCTGACTTTC. Translation gives CASSRQGRVSGANVLTF.

The V call is TRBV6-1, the J call TRBJ1-1; tentative D call: TRBD1 (5 bases). Germline V gives CDR1 MNHNS, CDR2 SASEGT. This CDR3 spans 13 amino acids. V was pared by 6 bases and J by 0 bases, with 8 bases between. CDR3 coding DNA: TGTGCCAGCAGGACAGCCCTGAACACTGAAGCTTTCTTT. It codes for CASRTALNTEAFF.

This clone showed up just once. The chain couples TRBV9 to TRBJ2-7, with unresolved D. Germline lookup yields CDR1 SGDLS and CDR2 YYNGEE. The V end lost 3 bases, the J end lost 3 bases, and 7 bases lay between the germline ends. The CDR3 covers 12 residues. The DNA for the CDR3 is TGTGCCAGCAGCGGCGATGACTACGAGCAGTACTTC. It translates to CASSGDDYEQYF.

By sample fraction, this clone is medium-sized (0.01 to 0.1%). The chain couples TRBV6-4 to TRBJ2-3, with a weak D call TRBD1 (6 bases). Germline assignment: CDR1 MRHNA and CDR2 SNTAGT. This CDR3 is 14 amino acids long. The V and J ends lost 4 bases and 2 bases respectively, with 10 bases between them. The CDR3 is CASSAGEDTDTQYF. The CDR3 DNA is TGTGCCAGCAGTGCAGGGGAAGACACAGATACGCAGTATTTT.

The V call is TRBV10-3, the J call TRBJ1-3; 10 bases agree with TRBD1. The CDR3 covers 14 residues. Trimming at V came to 11 bases and at J to 4 bases, leaving 8 bases not matched to a gene. The V gene's germline CDR1 is ENHRY and CDR2 SYGVKD. In nucleotides, the CDR3 is TGTGCCGCGGGACAGGGGCAATCCGGAAACACCATATATTTT. Translation: CAAGQGQSGNTIYF.

The chain uses TRBV5-1 and TRBJ1-4, with no clear D. The germline V gene has CDR1 SGHRS and CDR2 YFSETQ. V lost 0 bases and J 13 bases, leaving 13 bases between the germline ends. CDR3 length: 13 amino acids. CDR3 sequence (DNA): TGCGCCAGCAGCTTGGGCGTCGGAGAGGGACTGTTTTTT. This codes for CASSLGVGEGLFF.

The CDR3 reads CASSWSGKGNIQYF. In nucleotides, the CDR3 is TGTGCCAGCAGCTGGAGCGGGAAAGGGAACATTCAGTACTTC. The chain uses TRBV5-6 and TRBJ2-4, with 7 nucleotides matching TRBD2. The CDR3 is 14 residues long. Germline V gene data show CDR1 as SGHDT and CDR2 as YYEEEE. J was trimmed by 7 bases and V by 3 bases; bases with no gene match: 7.

This chain links TRBV7-3 with TRBJ2-1; a weak D match, TRBD2 (6 bases). The CDR3 runs 17 residues. Germline values: CDR1 SGHTA, CDR2 FQGTGA. Between the trimmed V and J ends, which lost 4 bases and 8 bases, there was a span of 24 bases. The CDR3, as DNA: TGTGCCAGCAGCTACCCGACCCAGACTAGTGTTGTCTATGAGCAGTTCTTC. This translates into CASSYPTQTSVVYEQFF.

V usage is TRBV19 and J usage is TRBJ1-5; 11 bases map to TRBD1. The V gene's germline CDR1 is LNHDA and CDR2 SQIVND (reference sequence). The CDR3 spans 12 residues. The CDR3 bases are TGTGCTCCCCGGGACAGGGGGCAGCCCCAGCATTTT. As protein: CAPRDRGQPQHF.

This rearrangement joins TRBV18 to TRBJ2-7, with 7 bases identical to TRBD2. Trimming removed 1 base from V and 0 bases from J; junction bases left unmatched: 9. Germline CDR1 and CDR2: KGHSH and LQKENI. CDR3 length: 17 residues. This chain's CDR3 is CASSPQGAGPFSYEQYF. DNA for the CDR3: TGTGCCAGCTCACCACAAGGAGCGGGACCTTTCTCCTACGAGCAGTACTTC.

This clone has more than one count but fewer than ten. The J gene is TRBJ1-4, the V gene TRBV5-1; D remains unclear. CDR1 is SGHRS, CDR2 YFSETQ, per germline. CDR3 length: 12 residues. Trimming pared 1 base from V and 12 bases from J, leaving 10 bases between. CDR3 sequence: CASSLSGGQLFF. The CDR3, as DNA: TGCGCCAGCAGCTTGTCCGGCGGGCAACTGTTTTTT. Looking up the rest from reference TRBV5-1 and TRBJ1-4 gives the full variable domain: KAGVTQTPRYLIKTRGQQVTLSCSPISGHRSVSWYQQTPGQGLQFLFEYFSETQRNKGNFPGRFSGRQFSNSRSEMNVSTLELGDSALYLCASSLSGGQLFFGSGTQLSVL.